The 15 T cell receptor beta chains listed next were all sequenced from one sample in a study of T cells in tuberculosis. Method: immunoSEQ multiplex PCR; TCRdb's copy keeps in-frame clones and lacks some. The profile covers tens of thousands of clones, with more than 90% appearing a single time and about a sixth taken by the ten largest. The material sequenced was PBMCs. These receptors came from a donor aged 10 to 29 with latent tuberculosis or without tuberculosis infection. Some clones in this sample may be carry-over from other donors' samples.

The chain recombines TRBV7-6 with TRBJ2-3, with TRBD2 as a possible D gene (5 bases). The length of the CDR3 is 15 residues. Per germline, CDR1 SGHVS and CDR2 FNYEAQ. The V gene lost 1 base and the J gene lost 2 bases, with 10 bases spanning the gap. CDR3: CASSLEVGDTDTQYF. The CDR3, as DNA: TGTGCCAGCAGCTTAGAAGTCGGGGACACAGATACGCAGTATTTT.

This chain joins TRBV7-9 and TRBJ2-7; TRBD2 agrees at 8 bases. The ends lost 3 bases at V and 3 bases at J; junction bases unmatched: 1. Germline loops: CDR1 SEHNR, CDR2 FQNEAQ (reference sequence). The CDR3 is 13 residues long. The CDR3: CASSFGGVYEQYF. The CDR3 bases are TGTGCCAGCAGCTTCGGGGGGGTCTACGAGCAGTACTTC.

V gene TRBV13 combines with J gene TRBJ2-7, with D perhaps matching TRBD1 (5 bases). Germline assignment: CDR1 PRHDT and CDR2 FYEKMQ (reference sequence). V lost 4 bases and J lost 6, with 10 bases in between. The CDR3 contains 12 residues. CDR3 DNA sequence: TGTGCCAGCAGCTCGTCAGGGTTCGAGCAGTACTTC. Protein: CASSSSGFEQYF.

This chain connects TRBV19 to TRBJ1-3, with D maybe TRBD1 (6 bases). Trimming removed 5 bases at V and 6 bases at J, with 11 bases between. The CDR3 runs 13 residues. CDR1 LNHDA and CDR2 SQIVND come from the germline V gene (reference sequence). CDR3 DNA sequence: TGTGCCAGTAGTCCGACAGGAGCAAACACCATATATTTT. Protein: CASSPTGANTIYF.

The chain couples TRBV29-1 to TRBJ2-3; 8 nucleotides agree with TRBD1. CDR1 and CDR2 (germline): SQVTM, ANQGSEA. After removal of 7 bases from V and 3 bases from J, the junction contained 6 bases not matched to a gene. The CDR3 totals 13 residues. The CDR3 DNA follows: TGCAGCGCGACAGGGGCGTGGACAGATACGCAGTATTTT. It specifies CSATGAWTDTQYF.

The chain links TRBV9 to TRBJ2-3; TRBD2 matches at 11 bases. Germline CDR1 SGDLS, CDR2 YYNGEE. With 1 base clipped from V and 0 bases from J, the junction kept 10 bases outside the gene matches. This CDR3 contains 19 residues. In nucleotides, the CDR3 is TGTGCCAGCAGCGTACTAGCGGGAGGAAATCTTCATAGCACAGATACGCAGTATTTT. Translated: CASSVLAGGNLHSTDTQYF. The whole variable domain, filled in from reference TRBV9 and TRBJ2-3, reads DSGVTQTPKHLITATGQRVTLRCSPRSGDLSVYWYQQSLDQGLQFLIQYYNGEERAKGNILERFSAQQFPDLHSELNLSSLELGDSALYFCASSVLAGGNLHSTDTQYFGPGTRLTVL.

The chain uses TRBV5-6 and TRBJ1-2; D uncertain. This CDR3 comprises 16 residues. V was trimmed by 0 bases and J by 8 bases, leaving 20 bases between them. CDR1 and CDR2 from the germline V gene are SGHDT and YYEEEE. The CDR3 region has the DNA TGTGCCAGCAGCTTGGAATCTTCGAGAGTTTGGTCGGGCTACACCTTC. The encoded protein is CASSLESSRVWSGYTF.

The rearrangement uses TRBV19 and TRBJ1-5; D is possibly TRBD1 (5 bases). Trimming removed 3 bases from V and 2 bases from J, with 11 bases in between. The germline CDR1 and CDR2 sequences are LNHDA and SQIVND (reference sequence). The CDR3 length is 15 residues. CDR3 amino acids: CASSISGYGNQPQHF. The CDR3 DNA is TGTGCCAGTAGTATTTCAGGGTATGGCAATCAGCCCCAGCATTTT.

The chain's CDR3 is CASSSTLTGPGQYF. The DNA for the CDR3 is TGTGCCAGCAGCTCCACATTAACAGGCCCGGGGCAGTACTTC. The V call is TRBV27, the J call TRBJ2-7; tentative D call: TRBD1 (5 bases). Between the trimmed V and J ends, which lost 6 bases and 9 bases, there was a span of 21 bases. Germline lookup yields CDR1 MNHEY and CDR2 SMNVEV (reference sequence). This CDR3 has 14 amino acids.

CDR3 coding DNA: TGTGCCAGCTCACCTGGGAGGGTTGAAGCTTTCTTT. It encodes CASSPGRVEAFF. This chain uses TRBV18 with TRBJ1-1; no clear D. The CDR3 is 12 amino acids. V lost 3 bases and J 7 bases, leaving 9 bases between the germline ends. Germline V gives CDR1 KGHSH, CDR2 LQKENI.

The chain combines TRBV27 with TRBJ2-7; 7 bases match TRBD1. Trimming cost V 5 bases and J 2 bases; bases outside gene matches: 9. The length of the CDR3 is 15 residues. From germline, CDR1 is MNHEY and CDR2 SMNVEV (reference sequence). CDR3 region: CASSPGQASTYEQYF. Written as DNA, the CDR3 is TGTGCCAGCAGTCCTGGACAGGCTTCGACCTACGAGCAGTACTTC.

The chain links TRBV19 to TRBJ2-1; possible D gene TRBD2, 6 bases. This CDR3 has 13 residues. V dropped 4 bases and J dropped 4 bases, with 8 bases sitting between them. CDR1 and CDR2 from the germline V gene are LNHDA and SQIVND (reference sequence). The CDR3 is CASSRTKYNEQFF. The CDR3 DNA reads as TGTGCCAGTAGTAGGACTAAGTACAATGAGCAGTTCTTC.

This clone was detected only once. The chain links TRBV29-1 to TRBJ2-1; tentative D call: TRBD1 (5 bases). V lost 5 bases to trimming and J lost 7 bases, with 12 bases between them. Germline CDR1 and CDR2: SQVTM and ANQGSEA. CDR3 size: 12 residues. The CDR3 DNA reads as TGCAGCGTTCCCCCAGGGTCAAATGAGCAGTTCTTC. This sequence encodes CSVPPGSNEQFF.

V and J are TRBV5-4 and TRBJ2-1; D is uncertain. The CDR3 consists of 16 residues. CDR1 SGHNT and CDR2 YYREEE come from the germline V gene (reference sequence). Trimming pared 4 bases from V and 2 bases from J, leaving 16 bases between. DNA of the CDR3: TGTGCCAGCAGCCCCCCGAACTTTCCCACCTACAATGAGCAGTTCTTC. Residues: CASSPPNFPTYNEQFF.

This chain joins TRBV25-1 and TRBJ2-1; 12 nucleotides line up with TRBD2. The germline gives CDR1 MGHDK, CDR2 SYGVNS. This CDR3 has 15 amino acids. The J segment lost 4 bases and the V segment lost 2 bases, leaving 0 bases of the junction unmatched. The CDR3 loop is CASSETSGRYNEQFF. CDR3 in DNA: TGTGCCAGCAGTGAAACTAGCGGGAGGTACAATGAGCAGTTCTTC.